A single sample is the source of the 10 T cell receptor beta chains below, sequenced in a study of T cells after yellow fever vaccination. TCRdb reprocessed the 5' RACE reads via MiXCR and lists one record per CDR3 protein. The data contain under 600,000 distinct CDR3 sequences, 21% of them singletons. The sequences come from PBMCs, collected roughly 20 days after the first yellow fever vaccination. The source is a man between 18 and 29 years old who received the YFV17D yellow fever vaccine.

This clonotype appeared many times. DNA for the CDR3: TGCAGTGCTGCCACAGGGGGCTCAAGTCAGCCCCAGCATTTT. It translates to CSAATGGSSQPQHF. The chain is built from TRBV20-1 and TRBJ1-5; 9 bases align to TRBD1. Trimming took 5 bases from V and 6 from J; bases not matched to a gene: 8. The CDR3 has 14 residues. The germline CDR1 and CDR2 sequences are DFQATT and SNEGSKA (reference sequence).

This clonotype was observed a few times. The genes are TRBV5-6 and TRBJ2-7; no reliable D call. The germline V gene has CDR1 SGHDT and CDR2 YYEEEE. CDR3 length equals 13 residues. V was clipped by 1 base and J by 4 bases, with 9 bases between them. DNA of the CDR3: TGTGCCAGCAGCTTGTACAGATTTTACGAGCAGTACGTC. This codes for CASSLYRFYEQYV.

This clonotype showed up just a few times. The chain couples TRBV7-9 to TRBJ2-3; unclear D gene. Trimming took off 2 bases at V and 5 bases at J, with 8 bases between the two ends. Germline CDR1 reads SEHNR; CDR2 reads FQNEAQ (reference sequence). The CDR3 consists of 13 residues. The CDR3 bases are TGTGCCAGCAGCTTATCGGAGCTAGATACGCAGTATTTT. Protein product: CASSLSELDTQYF.

This clonotype has only a few counts. This chain uses TRBV10-3 with TRBJ1-1; 8 bases match TRBD1. This CDR3 contains 16 residues. Germline values: CDR1 ENHRY, CDR2 SYGVKD. After removal of 6 bases from V and 7 bases from J, the junction contained 16 bases not matched to a gene. The CDR3 nucleotides read TGTGCCATCAGAACCCGGGACCCATACAGGGGGTATGAAGCTTTCTTT. Protein sequence: CAIRTRDPYRGYEAFF.

J is TRBJ1-5 and V is TRBV20-1, with 10 bases identical to TRBD1. Germline V gene sequence: CDR1 DFQATT, CDR2 SNEGSKA (reference sequence). Germline trimming cut 5 bases from V and 5 bases from J; bases unmatched to any gene: 9. The CDR3 sequence is 15 residues long. The CDR3 reads CSAHTWTGGDQPQHF. The CDR3 DNA is TGCAGTGCTCATACGTGGACAGGGGGAGATCAGCCCCAGCATTTT.

The chain employs TRBV6-1 and TRBJ2-5; 7 nucleotides agree with TRBD1. V shed 7 bases, J shed 2 bases, and the junction held 4 bases outside the gene matches. The CDR3 spans 13 residues. Germline V gives CDR1 MNHNS, CDR2 SASEGT. CDR3 nucleotides: TGTGCCAGCACCGGGACAGATCAAGAGACCCAGTACTTC. Translation: CASTGTDQETQYF.

In this sample, this clonotype turned up a few times. The chain is built from TRBV6-5 and TRBJ2-5, with D unresolved. The V end lost 0 bases, the J end lost 5 bases, and 13 bases lay between the germline ends. This CDR3 region has 15 residues. Germline CDR1 reads MNHEY; CDR2 reads SVGAGI. The CDR3 sequence is CASSYSITDTETQYF. DNA for the CDR3: TGTGCCAGCAGTTACTCAATAACAGATACGGAGACCCAGTACTTC.

This clonotype has only a few counts. This chain uses TRBV11-1 with TRBJ1-1; D remains ambiguous. V lost 5 bases to trimming and J lost 7 bases, with 14 bases between them. CDR3 size: 13 residues. In germline, CDR1 is SGHAT, CDR2 FQDESV (reference sequence). The CDR3 DNA reads as TGTGCCAGCAGCCTCGAGGGTGGAGGTGAAGCTTTCTTT. It yields the protein CASSLEGGGEAFF.

The chain carries TRBV9 and TRBJ2-6; a possible D gene is TRBD1 (6 bases). This CDR3 has 17 amino acids. CDR1 SGDLS and CDR2 YYNGEE come from the germline V gene. With 3 bases removed from V and 4 bases from J, the gap between germline ends came to 17 bases. The DNA of the CDR3 is TGTGCCAGCAGCGCACCAAAACAGGGAGCCGGGGCCAACGTCCTGACTTTC. Translated: CASSAPKQGAGANVLTF.

V usage is TRBV27 and J usage is TRBJ1-6; no reliable D call. Germline V gene lookup returns CDR1 MNHEY and CDR2 SMNVEV (reference sequence). CDR3 length equals 13 residues. Deletions cut 3 bases from V and 9 bases from J, with 9 bases between. The CDR3 sequence is CASSFSAVSPLHF. The CDR3 nucleotides read TGTGCCAGCAGTTTCTCCGCAGTTTCACCCCTCCACTTT.